This TCR beta chain was identified in a study of shared clonotypes between healthy human individuals. Study as a whole: There were three CD4 naive, three CD4 memory, two CD8 naive and one CD8 memory plates per donor.

Measured with immunoSEQ multiplex PCR; TCRdb has only the in-frame clones, and not every one. The sample carries approximately 1.5 million clones, approximately 98.5% recorded once. The receptor was isolated from a man aged 30 to 39 in good health. The sample consisted of naive CD4+ T cells sorted from blood. Subset noted: CD45RA+ positively selected.

This chain's CDR3 is CASSAGGAPYEQYF. CDR3 in DNA: TGCGCCAGCAGCGCCGGAGGGGCCCCCTACGAGCAGTACTTC. V and J are TRBV5-1 and TRBJ2-7; a weak D match, TRBD2 (6 bases). The germline CDR1 and CDR2 sequences are SGHRS and YFSETQ. V was shortened by 4 bases and J by 2 bases, with 13 bases between the two germline ends. CDR3 length: 14 amino acids. Full variable domain (remainder filled in from reference TRBV5-1 and TRBJ2-7): KAGVTQTPRYLIKTRGQQVTLSCSPISGHRSVSWYQQTPGQGLQFLFEYFSETQRNKGNFPGRFSGRQFSNSRSEMNVSTLELGDSALYLCASSAGGAPYEQYFGPGTRLTVT.